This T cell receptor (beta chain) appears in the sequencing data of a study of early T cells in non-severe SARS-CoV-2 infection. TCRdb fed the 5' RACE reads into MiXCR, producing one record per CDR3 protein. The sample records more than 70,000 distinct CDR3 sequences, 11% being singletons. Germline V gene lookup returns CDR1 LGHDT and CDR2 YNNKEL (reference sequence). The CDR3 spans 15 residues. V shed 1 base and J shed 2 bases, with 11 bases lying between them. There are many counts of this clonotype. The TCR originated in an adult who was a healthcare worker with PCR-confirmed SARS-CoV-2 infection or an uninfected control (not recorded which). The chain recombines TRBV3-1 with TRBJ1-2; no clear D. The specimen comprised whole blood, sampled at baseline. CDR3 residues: CASSQGLAANYGYTF. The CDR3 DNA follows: TGTGCCAGCAGCCAAGGGTTGGCTGCAAACTATGGCTACACCTTC.